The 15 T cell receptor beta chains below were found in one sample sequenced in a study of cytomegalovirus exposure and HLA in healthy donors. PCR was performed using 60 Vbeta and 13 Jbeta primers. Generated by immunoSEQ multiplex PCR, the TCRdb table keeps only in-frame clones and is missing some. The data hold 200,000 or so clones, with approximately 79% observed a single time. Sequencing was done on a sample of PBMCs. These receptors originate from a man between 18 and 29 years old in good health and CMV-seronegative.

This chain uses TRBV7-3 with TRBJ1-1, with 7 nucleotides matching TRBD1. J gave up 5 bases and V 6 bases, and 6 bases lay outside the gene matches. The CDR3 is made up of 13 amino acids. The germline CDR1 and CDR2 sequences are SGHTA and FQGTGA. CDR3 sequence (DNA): TGTGCCAGCAGGGAGACAGGGAGGACTGAAGCTTTCTTT. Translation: CASRETGRTEAFF.

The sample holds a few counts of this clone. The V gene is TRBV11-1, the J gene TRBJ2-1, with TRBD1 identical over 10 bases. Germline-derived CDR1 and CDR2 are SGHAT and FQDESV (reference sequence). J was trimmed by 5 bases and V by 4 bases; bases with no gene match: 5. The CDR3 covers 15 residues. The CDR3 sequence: CASSSTDRGNNEQFF. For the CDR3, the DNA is TGTGCCAGCAGCTCGACGGACAGGGGGAACAATGAGCAGTTCTTC.

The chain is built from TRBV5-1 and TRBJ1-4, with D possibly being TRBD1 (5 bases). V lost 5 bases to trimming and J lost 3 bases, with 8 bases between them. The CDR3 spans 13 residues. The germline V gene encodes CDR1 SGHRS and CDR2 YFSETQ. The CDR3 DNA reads TGCGCCAGCAGGGGGGGAGCTAATGAAAAACTGTTTTTT. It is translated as CASRGGANEKLFF.

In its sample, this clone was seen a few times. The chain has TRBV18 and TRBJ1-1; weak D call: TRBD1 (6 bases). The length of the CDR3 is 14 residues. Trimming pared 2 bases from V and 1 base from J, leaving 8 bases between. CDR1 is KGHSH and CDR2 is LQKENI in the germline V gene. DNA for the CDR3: TGTGCCAGCTCACCAGGACAGCAGAACACTGAAGCTTTCTTT. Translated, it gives CASSPGQQNTEAFF.

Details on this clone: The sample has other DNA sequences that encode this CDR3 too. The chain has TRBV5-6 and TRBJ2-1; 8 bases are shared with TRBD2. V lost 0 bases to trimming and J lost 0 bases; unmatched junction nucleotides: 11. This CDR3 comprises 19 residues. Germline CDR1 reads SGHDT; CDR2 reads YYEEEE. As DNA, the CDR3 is TGTGCCAGCAGCTTGGATGGACTAGCATACGGCTACTCCTACAATGAGCAGTTCTTC. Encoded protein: CASSLDGLAYGYSYNEQFF.

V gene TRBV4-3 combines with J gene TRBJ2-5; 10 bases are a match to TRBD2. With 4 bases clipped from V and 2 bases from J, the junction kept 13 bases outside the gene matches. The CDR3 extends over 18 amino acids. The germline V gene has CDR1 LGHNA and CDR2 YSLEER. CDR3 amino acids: CASSLTGSGGALQETQYF. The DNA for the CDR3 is TGCGCCAGCAGCCTAACGGGGAGCGGGGGGGCCCTACAAGAGACCCAGTACTTC.

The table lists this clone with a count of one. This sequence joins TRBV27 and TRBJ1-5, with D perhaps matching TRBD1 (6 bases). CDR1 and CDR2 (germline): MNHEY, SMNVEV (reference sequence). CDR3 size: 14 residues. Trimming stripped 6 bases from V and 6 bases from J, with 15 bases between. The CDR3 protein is CASSPGGPGQPQHF. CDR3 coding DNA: TGTGCCAGCAGCCCGGGGGGGCCGGGTCAGCCCCAGCATTTT.

In DNA form, the CDR3 reads TGTGCCAGCAGCCGGGACAGGGGGAACAATGAGCAGTTCTTC. This codes for CASSRDRGNNEQFF. The rearrangement uses TRBV7-2 and TRBJ2-1, with TRBD1 matching over 11 bases. Trimming removed 5 bases from V and 5 bases from J; junction bases left unmatched: 2. Germline assignment: CDR1 SGHTA and CDR2 FQGNSA. The CDR3 runs to 14 residues. Combining the CDR3 with reference TRBV7-2 and TRBJ2-1 gives the whole variable domain GAGVSQSPSNKVTEKGKDVELRCDPISGHTALYWYRQSLGQGLEFLIYFQGNSAPDKSGLPSDRFSAERTGGSVSTLTIQRTQQEDSAVYLCASSRDRGNNEQFFGPGTRLTVL.

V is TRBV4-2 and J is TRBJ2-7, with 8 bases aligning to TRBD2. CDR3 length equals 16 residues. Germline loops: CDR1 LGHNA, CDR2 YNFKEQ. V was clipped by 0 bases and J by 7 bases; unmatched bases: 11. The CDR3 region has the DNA TGTGCCAGCAGCCAAGAGAAAAGCGGGAGTGTGGAGGAGCAGTACTTC. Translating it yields CASSQEKSGSVEEQYF.

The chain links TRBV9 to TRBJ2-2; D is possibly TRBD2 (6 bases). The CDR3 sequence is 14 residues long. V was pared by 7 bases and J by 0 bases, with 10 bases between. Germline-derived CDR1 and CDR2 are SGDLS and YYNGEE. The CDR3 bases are TGTGCCAGCCAGGCGGGGCCGAACACCGGGGAGCTGTTTTTT. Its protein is CASQAGPNTGELFF.

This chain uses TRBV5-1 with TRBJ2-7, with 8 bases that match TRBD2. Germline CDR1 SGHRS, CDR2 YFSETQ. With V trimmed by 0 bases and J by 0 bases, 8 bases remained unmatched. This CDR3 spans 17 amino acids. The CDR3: CASSLALAGGSSYEQYF. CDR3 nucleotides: TGCGCCAGCAGCTTGGCGCTCGCGGGGGGAAGCTCCTACGAGCAGTACTTC.

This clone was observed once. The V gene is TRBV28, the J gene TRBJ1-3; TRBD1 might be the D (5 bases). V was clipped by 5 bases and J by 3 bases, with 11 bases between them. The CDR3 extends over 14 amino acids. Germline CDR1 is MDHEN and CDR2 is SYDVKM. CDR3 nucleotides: TGTGCCAGCAGTGAATCAGGGTTTGGAAACACCATATATTTT. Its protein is CASSESGFGNTIYF.

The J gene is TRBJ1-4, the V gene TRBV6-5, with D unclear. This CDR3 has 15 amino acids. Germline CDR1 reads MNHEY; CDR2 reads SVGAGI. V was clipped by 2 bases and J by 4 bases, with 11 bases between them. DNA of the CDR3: TGTGCCAGCAGTTACGGTCGGGAAATTAATGAAAAACTGTTTTTT. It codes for CASSYGREINEKLFF.

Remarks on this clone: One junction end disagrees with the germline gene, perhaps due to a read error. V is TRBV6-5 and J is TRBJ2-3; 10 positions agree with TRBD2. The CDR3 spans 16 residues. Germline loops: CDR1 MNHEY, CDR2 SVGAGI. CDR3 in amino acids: CASTYLAGDPTDTQYF. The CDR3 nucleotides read TGTGCCAGCACTTACCTAGCGGGGGACCCCACAGATACGCAGTATTTT.

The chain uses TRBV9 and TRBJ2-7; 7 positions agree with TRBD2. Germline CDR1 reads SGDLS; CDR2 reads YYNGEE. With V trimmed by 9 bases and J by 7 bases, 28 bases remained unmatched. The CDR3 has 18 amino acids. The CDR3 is CATPSGGTRFLVPPEQYF. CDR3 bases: TGTGCCACCCCATCGGGGGGAACTCGCTTCTTGGTCCCTCCTGAGCAGTACTTC.